The clone carrying this T cell receptor beta chain was seen a single time. J lost 6 bases, V lost 3 bases, and 2 bases had no gene match. The germline V gene has CDR1 DFQATT and CDR2 SNEGSKA (reference sequence). The CDR3 has 14 amino acids. This record comes from a study of CD8 T cells in Susac syndrome. When the RNA was reverse transcribed, random hexamers were used with an input of about 0.5 to 1 ug. TCRdb re-analysed the immunoSEQ multiplex PCR reads in MiXCR, keeping a single row per CDR3 protein. This table has 150,000 or so distinct CDR3 sequences, about 92% appearing once. The sample was CD4+ T cells from PBMCs. The receptor was derived from a human donor in good health. The chain uses TRBV20-1 and TRBJ2-1, with 13 bases aligning to TRBD2. The CDR3 is CSARGLAGSNEQFF. As DNA, the CDR3 is TGCAGTGCTAGGGGACTAGCGGGATCCAATGAGCAGTTCTTC.